Listed below are T cell receptor beta chains from one sample, sequenced in a study of T cells in Graves' hyperthyroidism and ophthalmopathy. Each CDR3 protein is one row after TCRdb ran MiXCR on the multiplex PCR reads. The sample holds some 530,000 distinct CDR3 sequences, about 22% seen once. The sequencing input was blood. The source of these receptors is a woman aged 70-85 years with Graves' ophthalmopathy. The CDR3 runs from the conserved cysteine through the conserved F or W. A D gene is named only where the DNA matches it firmly. Clone size is stated in some rows and not others, as once, few, many or a class when expanded.

d_gene	v_gene	j_gene	abundance	CDR3nt	CDR3aa
TRBD2	TRBV6-2/TRBV6-3	TRBJ2-7	.	TGTGCCAGCAGGGCGGGACTAGCGGGAGTGGGCGAGCAGTACTTC	CASRAGLAGVGEQYF
.	TRBV6-5	TRBJ2-3	many	TGTGCCAGCAGTCGAAACACAGATACGCAGTATTTT	CASSRNTDTQYF
.	TRBV3-1	TRBJ2-2	few	TGTGCCAGCAGCCAACTTTCAGTCGGGGAGCTGTTTTTT	CASSQLSVGELFF
.	TRBV18	TRBJ1-2	many	TGTGCCAGCTCACCGGCGGAAAACTATGGCTACACCTTC	CASSPAENYGYTF
.	TRBV19	TRBJ1-5	few	TGTGCCAGTAGAGGGACAAATCAGCCCCAGCATTTT	CASRGTNQPQHF
.	TRBV20-1	TRBJ1-1	few	TGCAGTGCTAGAGATAGCGCGGGAGTAGGCACTGAAGCTTTCTTT	CSARDSAGVGTEAFF
.	TRBV12-5	TRBJ2-4	.	TGTGCTAGTGGTTTGGCGAACTTAGGGGTTGCCAAAAACATTCAGTACTTC	CASGLANLGVAKNIQYF
TRBD1	TRBV20-1	TRBJ1-1	many	TGCAGTGCTAGAGACAAGATAAGACAGGGGGGCACTGAAGCTTTCTTT	CSARDKIRQGGTEAFF
.	TRBV11-2	TRBJ2-7	.	TGTGCCAGCAGCTTAGATGTCTCCCCCGAGCAGTACTTC	CASSLDVSPEQYF
.	TRBV11-3	TRBJ2-6	.	TGTGCCAGCAGCCCGGAACTCTCTGGGGCCAACGTCCTGACTTTC	CASSPELSGANVLTF
TRBD1	TRBV9	TRBJ1-5	once	TGTGCCAGCAGTTTTACAGGGGATGATCAGCCCCAGCATTTT	CASSFTGDDQPQHF
TRBD2	TRBV4-1	TRBJ2-1	.	TGCGCCAGCAGCCAGGGACTAGCGCCCTACAATGAGCAGTTCTTC	CASSQGLAPYNEQFF
TRBD1	TRBV20-1	TRBJ2-6	.	TGCAGTGCCCCCCATCGACAGGGGACTGGGGCCAACGTCCTGACTTTC	CSAPHRQGTGANVLTF
TRBD1	TRBV18	TRBJ1-3	.	TGTGCCAGCCTGGGACAGAAGGCTGGAAACACCATATATTTT	CASLGQKAGNTIYF
TRBD1	TRBV7-2	TRBJ2-1	few	TGTGCCAGCAGCTACGGACAGGGGGCCAGCAATGAGCAGTTCTTC	CASSYGQGASNEQFF
TRBD1	TRBV7-9	TRBJ2-7	.	TGTGCCAGCAGCTCGTTTACGGGACAGCTCTACGAGCAGTACTTC	CASSSFTGQLYEQYF
.	TRBV10-3	TRBJ1-1	.	TGTGCCATCAGTGACCCGGGACAAGAGAACACTGAAGCTTTCTTT	CAISDPGQENTEAFF
TRBD2	TRBV7-3	TRBJ2-1	.	TGTGCCAGCAGCCCAATTACTAGCGGGAGGCCTAATCAGCAGTTCTTC	CASSPITSGRPNQQFF
TRBD1	TRBV2	TRBJ1-1	many	TGTGCCAGCAGTGAAAGACAGGGGGGGAGCACTGAAGCTTTCTTT	CASSERQGGSTEAFF
.	TRBV7-2	TRBJ2-1	many	TGTGCCAGCAGCTTAGGGTTCCCAGGCAATGAGCAGTTCTTC	CASSLGFPGNEQFF
.	TRBV20-1	TRBJ1-1	many	TGCAGTGCTAGAAGGCTGAACACTGAAGCTTTCTTT	CSARRLNTEAFF
.	TRBV12-3/TRBV12-4	TRBJ2-5	many	TGTGCCAGCAGTTTGGAAAGGGGAAGAGAGACCCAGTACTTC	CASSLERGRETQYF
.	TRBV9	TRBJ2-1	.	TGTGCCAGCAGCGTAGCCTCGAATTACAATGAGCAGTTCTTC	CASSVASNYNEQFF
TRBD2	TRBV9	TRBJ2-3	.	TGTGCCAGCAGCGTTACTAGCGGGAATGCCGGAGATACGCAGTATTTT	CASSVTSGNAGDTQYF
TRBD1	TRBV25-1	TRBJ2-7	.	TGTGCCAGCAGTGAAACAGGGGACTACGAGCAGTACTTC	CASSETGDYEQYF
.	TRBV28	TRBJ1-2	.	TGTGCCAGCGGGACGCAGACCTATGGCTACACCTTC	CASGTQTYGYTF
.	TRBV3-1	TRBJ2-3	.	TGTGCCAGCAGCCAAGTTAGCGGTTCTAGCACAGATACGCAGTATTTT	CASSQVSGSSTDTQYF
.	TRBV28	TRBJ1-6	many	TGTGCCAGCAGTCGACGCATTATGAAGTTTAATTCACCCCTCCACTTT	CASSRRIMKFNSPLHF
.	TRBV7-3	TRBJ2-3	many	TGTGCCAGCAGCTCGGGACCCCGAGTAGATACGCAGTATTTT	CASSSGPRVDTQYF
TRBD2	TRBV5-1	TRBJ2-3	.	TGCGCCAGCAGCATCGGGAGGGGAACAGATACGCAGTATTTT	CASSIGRGTDTQYF
.	TRBV5-1	TRBJ2-5	.	TGCGCCAGCAGCTTGGACAGGGTTGGGGTAGAGACCCAGTACTTC	CASSLDRVGVETQYF
.	TRBV9	TRBJ2-2	few	TGTGCCAGCAGCGTAGCCCCGACAGGGAACACCGGGGAGCTGTTTTTT	CASSVAPTGNTGELFF
TRBD2	TRBV5-1	TRBJ2-4	.	TGCGCCGGCAGCTTGGGGGACTACCCGTATCAGTACTTC	CAGSLGDYPYQYF
.	TRBV6-5	TRBJ1-5	.	TGTGCCAGCAGTTACGTTGGGTTGGGTCAGCCCCAGCATTTT	CASSYVGLGQPQHF
.	TRBV12-5	TRBJ1-1	few	TGTGCTAGTGGTTTGCCCGGAAACACTGAAGCTTTCTTT	CASGLPGNTEAFF
.	TRBV6-1	TRBJ2-7	.	TGTGCCAGCAGAGGGTATAAGGGGCCACTCTACGAGCAGTACTTC	CASRGYKGPLYEQYF
.	TRBV12-3/TRBV12-4	TRBJ1-2	many	TGTGCCAGCAGCGGTAGGGGGGACTATGGCTACACCTTC	CASSGRGDYGYTF
TRBD2	TRBV3-1	TRBJ2-7	few	TGTGCCAGCAGCCGCCAAGGACTAGCGTCCGACGAGCAGTACTTC	CASSRQGLASDEQYF
.	TRBV19	TRBJ1-2	few	TGTGCCACCCGGCTAGAAAATAACTATGGCTACACCTTC	CATRLENNYGYTF
.	TRBV2	TRBJ1-2	many	TGTGCCAGCAGTCGGACTCAGGGTGGGGATGGCTACACCTTC	CASSRTQGGDGYTF
.	TRBV7-3	TRBJ1-1	many	TGTGCCAGCAGCACTGGGCCATGGAGCACTGAAGCTTTCTTT	CASSTGPWSTEAFF
.	TRBV28	TRBJ2-1	many	TGTGCCAGCAGACCCCTAGGTCGGTGGGCCAATGAGCAGTTCTTC	CASRPLGRWANEQFF
.	TRBV30	TRBJ2-1	.	TGTGCCTGGAACAGGAGGGCTTCGGATGAGCAGTTCTTC	CAWNRRASDEQFF